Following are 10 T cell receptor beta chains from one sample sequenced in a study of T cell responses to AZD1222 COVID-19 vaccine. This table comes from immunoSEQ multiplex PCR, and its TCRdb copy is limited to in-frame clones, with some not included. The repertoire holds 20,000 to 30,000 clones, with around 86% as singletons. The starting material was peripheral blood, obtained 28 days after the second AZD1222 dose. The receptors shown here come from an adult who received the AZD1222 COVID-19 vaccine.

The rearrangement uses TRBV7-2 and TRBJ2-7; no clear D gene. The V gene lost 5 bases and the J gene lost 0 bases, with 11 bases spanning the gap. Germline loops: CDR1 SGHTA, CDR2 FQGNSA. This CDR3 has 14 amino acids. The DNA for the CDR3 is TGTGCCAGCAGCGCCCGCTCCGGCTCCTACGAGCAGTACTTC. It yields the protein CASSARSGSYEQYF. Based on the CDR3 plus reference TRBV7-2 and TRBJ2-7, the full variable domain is GAGVSQSPSNKVTEKGKDVELRCDPISGHTALYWYRQSLGQGLEFLIYFQGNSAPDKSGLPSDRFSAERTGGSVSTLTIQRTQQEDSAVYLCASSARSGSYEQYFGPGTRLTVT.

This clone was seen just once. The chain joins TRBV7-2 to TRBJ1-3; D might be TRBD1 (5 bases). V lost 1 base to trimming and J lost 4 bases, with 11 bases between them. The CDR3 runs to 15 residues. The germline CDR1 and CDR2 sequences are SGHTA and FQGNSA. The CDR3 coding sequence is TGTGCCAGCAGCTTAGAGGGGTCGGCGGGAAACACCATATATTTT. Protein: CASSLEGSAGNTIYF.

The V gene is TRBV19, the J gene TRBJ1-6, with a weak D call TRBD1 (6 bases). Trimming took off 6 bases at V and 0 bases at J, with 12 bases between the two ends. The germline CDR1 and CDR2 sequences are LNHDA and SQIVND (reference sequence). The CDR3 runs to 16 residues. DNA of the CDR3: TGTGCCAGTAGGACACAGGGAGGCTCCTATAATTCACCCCTCCACTTT. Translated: CASRTQGGSYNSPLHF.

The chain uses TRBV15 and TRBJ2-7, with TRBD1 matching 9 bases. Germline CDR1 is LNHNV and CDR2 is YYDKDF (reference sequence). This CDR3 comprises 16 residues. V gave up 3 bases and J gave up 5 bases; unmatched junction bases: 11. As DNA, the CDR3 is TGTGCCACCAGCAGGGGAACCGGGACAGGGAACAACGAGCAGTACTTC. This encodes CATSRGTGTGNNEQYF. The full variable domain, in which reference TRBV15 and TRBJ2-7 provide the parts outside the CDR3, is DAMVIQNPRYQVTQFGKPVTLSCSQTLNHNVMYWYQQKSSQAPKLLFHYYDKDFNNEADTPDNFQSRRPNTSFCFLDIRSPGLGDTAMYLCATSRGTGTGNNEQYFGPGTRLTVT.

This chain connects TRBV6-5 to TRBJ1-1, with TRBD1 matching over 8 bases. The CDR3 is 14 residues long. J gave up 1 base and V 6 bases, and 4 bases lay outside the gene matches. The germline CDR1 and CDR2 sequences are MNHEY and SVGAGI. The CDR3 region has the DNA TGTGCCAGCAGCCCAGGGGGCGCGAACACTGAAGCTTTCTTT. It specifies CASSPGGANTEAFF.

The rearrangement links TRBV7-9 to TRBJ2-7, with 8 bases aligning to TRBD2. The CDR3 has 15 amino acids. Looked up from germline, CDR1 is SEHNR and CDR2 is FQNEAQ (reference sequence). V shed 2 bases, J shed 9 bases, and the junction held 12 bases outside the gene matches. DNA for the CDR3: TGTGCCAGCAGCTTAAGCCCCGGGGGGGCATCTGCGCAGTACTTC. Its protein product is CASSLSPGGASAQYF.

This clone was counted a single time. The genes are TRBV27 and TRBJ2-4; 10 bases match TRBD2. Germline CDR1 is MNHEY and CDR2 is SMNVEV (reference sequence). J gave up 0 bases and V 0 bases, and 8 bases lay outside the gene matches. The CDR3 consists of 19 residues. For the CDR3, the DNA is TGTGCCAGCAGTTTATCGCGGGGGACTAGCGCTCTAGCCAAAAACATTCAGTACTTC. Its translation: CASSLSRGTSALAKNIQYF.

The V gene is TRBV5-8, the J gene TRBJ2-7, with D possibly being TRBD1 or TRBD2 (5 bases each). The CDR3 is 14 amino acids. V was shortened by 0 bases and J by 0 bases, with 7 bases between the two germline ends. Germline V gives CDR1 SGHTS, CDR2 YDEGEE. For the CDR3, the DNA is TGTGCCAGCAGCTTGGCGGGGCACTCCTACGAGCAGTACTTC. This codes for CASSLAGHSYEQYF. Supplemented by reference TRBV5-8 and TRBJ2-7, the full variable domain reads EAGVTQSPTHLIKTRGQQATLRCSPISGHTSVYWYQQALGLGLQFLLWYDEGEERNRGNFPPRFSGRQFPNYSSELNVNALELEDSALYLCASSLAGHSYEQYFGPGTRLTVT.

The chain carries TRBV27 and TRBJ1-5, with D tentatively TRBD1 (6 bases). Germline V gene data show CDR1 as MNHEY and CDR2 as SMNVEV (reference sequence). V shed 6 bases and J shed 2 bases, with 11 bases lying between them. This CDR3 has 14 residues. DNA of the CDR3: TGTGCCAGCAGCCTCTGGGGGCGCAATCAGCCCCAGCATTTT. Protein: CASSLWGRNQPQHF.

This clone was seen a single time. The CDR3 coding sequence is TGTGCCAGCAGCGACCGGGACAGGGGGGTTGAGCAGTACTTC. Its translation: CASSDRDRGVEQYF. The chain links TRBV9 to TRBJ2-7; TRBD1 aligns across 11 bases. V gave up 3 bases and J gave up 7 bases; unmatched junction bases: 6. This CDR3 has 14 residues. From germline, CDR1 is SGDLS and CDR2 YYNGEE.